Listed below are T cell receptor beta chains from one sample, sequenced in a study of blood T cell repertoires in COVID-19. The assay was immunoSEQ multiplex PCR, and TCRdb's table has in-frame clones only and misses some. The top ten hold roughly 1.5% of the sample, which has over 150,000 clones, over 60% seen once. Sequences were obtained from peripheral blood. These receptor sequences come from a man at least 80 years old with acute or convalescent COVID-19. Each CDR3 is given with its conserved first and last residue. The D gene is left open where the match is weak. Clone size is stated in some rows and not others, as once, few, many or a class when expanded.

TGCGCCAGCAGCTTGACCCTACAGGGGGCCGGGGAGCTGTTTTTT | CASSLTLQGAGELFF | . | TRBJ2-2 | TRBD1 | TRBV5-1
TGTGCCAGCTCACCACGTAGCGGGGGGGACACCGGGGAGCTGTTTTTT | CASSPRSGGDTGELFF | few | TRBJ2-2 | TRBD2 | TRBV18
TGTGCCTGGAGTCTAGGAGGCCCCGGGGCCAACGTCCTGACTTTC | CAWSLGGPGANVLTF | . | TRBJ2-6 | . | TRBV30
TGTGCCATCGCAAAAGGGGGACAGGGGCAAGAGACCCAGTACTTC | CAIAKGGQGQETQYF | few | TRBJ2-5 | TRBD1 | TRBV6-5
TGTGCCAGCAGCGTAGATGCAGGGGGCGCCTACAATGAGCAGTTCTTC | CASSVDAGGAYNEQFF | . | TRBJ2-1 | TRBD1 | TRBV9
TGTGCCACCAGTGAGCGGTCTTACACCGGGGAGCTGTTTTTT | CATSERSYTGELFF | . | TRBJ2-2 | . | TRBV24-1
TGTGCCAGCAGCCAAGATTGGGGGGTGGGTGGCTACACCTTC | CASSQDWGVGGYTF | few | TRBJ1-2 | . | TRBV4-2
TGTGCCAGCAGCCAAGGACGTGGGGGAGGCAGAAACACCATATATTTT | CASSQGRGGGRNTIYF | . | TRBJ1-3 | . | TRBV3-1/TRBV3-2
TGTGCCAGCAGCTTACGCGCGGGTCCGATAACCTCTGGAAACACCATATATTTT | CASSLRAGPITSGNTIYF | few | TRBJ1-3 | . | TRBV7-8
TGTGCCAGCAGCGCGGGACTAGCGGGGGGGCGTGGCACAGATACGCAGTATTTT | CASSAGLAGGRGTDTQYF | . | TRBJ2-3 | TRBD2 | TRBV5-4
TGTGCCCGCGAGGACAGCGAGAACACTGAAGCTTTCTTT | CAREDSENTEAFF | few | TRBJ1-1 | . | TRBV30
TGCGCCAGCAGCCCTCCGGGACTAGCGGGGGGGCTTGCCGAGCAGTACTTC | CASSPPGLAGGLAEQYF | . | TRBJ2-7 | TRBD2 | TRBV5-1
TGTGCCAGCAGCTACGGACGGACTAGCGGGGGATCTCAGTACTTC | CASSYGRTSGGSQYF | . | TRBJ2-4 | TRBD2 | TRBV7-2
TGTGCCAGCAGTGATCAGGGGTTTGAAGCTTTCTTT | CASSDQGFEAFF | . | TRBJ1-1 | . | TRBV27
TGTGCCACCCCAACCGGCCAAGGACAGGGGGCGCGCTACGAGCAGTACTTC | CATPTGQGQGARYEQYF | few | TRBJ2-7 | TRBD1 | TRBV24-1
TGTGCCAGTAGTATAGATCCCGGAGGGCTGGGGTCTGAAGCTTTCTTT | CASSIDPGGLGSEAFF | . | TRBJ1-1 | . | TRBV19
TGTGCCAGCTCACCAGCAGGGCAGAACTATGAGCAGTTCTTC | CASSPAGQNYEQFF | . | TRBJ2-1 | . | TRBV18
TGCAGCGTGGGGCCCGGGACAGGCTACGAGCAGTACTTC | CSVGPGTGYEQYF | . | TRBJ2-7 | TRBD1 | TRBV29-1
TGTGCCACCAGTGATTTGTGGGACAGGGGGCGATTTTATGGCTACACCTTC | CATSDLWDRGRFYGYTF | . | TRBJ1-2 | TRBD1 | TRBV24-1
TGTGCCAGCAGTTACTGGGGCGGAAGGGGGATTGAAGCTTTCTTT | CASSYWGGRGIEAFF | . | TRBJ1-1 | . | TRBV6-5
TGTGCCAGCAGCACCCAGGAGGGGGCGCTGGGCTATGGCTACACCTTC | CASSTQEGALGYGYTF | once | TRBJ1-2 | TRBD1 | TRBV7-2
TGTGCCAGCAGCCCAGGAAGACAGGGGACGAACACTGAAGCTTTCTTT | CASSPGRQGTNTEAFF | . | TRBJ1-1 | TRBD1 | TRBV7-8
TGTGCCAGCAGCCAAGAGTCGGGGGGCGGGGTGGGGACCCAGTACTTC | CASSQESGGGVGTQYF | . | TRBJ2-5 | . | TRBV4-2
TGCGCCAGCAGTCCCAACCTCCACGGACAGGTAACAATACAAGCTAGCACAGATACGCAGTATTTT | CASSPNLHGQVTIQASTDTQYF | few | TRBJ2-3 | TRBD1 | TRBV23-1
TGTGCCAGCAGCTTAAGGGAGGTTTGGGGCTATGGCTACACCTTC | CASSLREVWGYGYTF | . | TRBJ1-2 | . | TRBV5-4
TGTGCCAGCAGCTTTCGACAGGGGGAACCGAGTGGCTACACCTTC | CASSFRQGEPSGYTF | . | TRBJ1-2 | TRBD1 | TRBV5-4
TGTGCCAGCAGTTACTCGATACAGGGACTGAACACTGAAGCTTTCTTT | CASSYSIQGLNTEAFF | . | TRBJ1-1 | . | TRBV6-2/TRBV6-3
TGTGCCAGCAGCCCCTACGGCGGGACAGGGACAGATACGCAGTATTTT | CASSPYGGTGTDTQYF | . | TRBJ2-3 | TRBD1 | TRBV7-8
TGTGCCAGTTCGGTCGCGGAAGGGGTCGGCCAGCCCCAGCATTTT | CASSVAEGVGQPQHF | . | TRBJ1-5 | . | TRBV19
TGTGCCAGCAAGTACAGGGTCAGGTTGTTGGCTTTCTTT | CASKYRVRLLAFF | . | TRBJ1-1 | . | TRBV2
TGTGCCAGCATCCCCATGGTAGCGGGGTCCTACGAGCAGTACTTC | CASIPMVAGSYEQYF | . | TRBJ2-7 | TRBD2 | TRBV7-8
TGTGCCACCAGTCGGACAGGGGCGGGTCAGCCCCAGCATTTT | CATSRTGAGQPQHF | . | TRBJ1-5 | TRBD1 | TRBV24-1
TGTGCCAGCAGCCCACAGGAAAACTATGGCTACACCTTC | CASSPQENYGYTF | few | TRBJ1-2 | . | TRBV11-3